The text below deals with one T cell receptor (beta chain). What it binds is not known. This entry is derived from a study of early T cells in non-severe SARS-CoV-2 infection. Study-wide results and limits: Anti-spike CD8 specificities were favored by VDJdb matching, whose results missed private and CD4 specificities.

The CDR3 extends over 11 amino acids. CDR1 is SQVTM, CDR2 ANQGSEA, per germline. Trimming took off 7 bases at V and 4 bases at J, with 10 bases between the two ends. Individual cDNA molecules were tagged with unique molecular identifiers, the study reported. TCRdb re-analysed the 5' RACE reads in MiXCR, keeping a single row per CDR3 protein. The sample yields 61,000 or so distinct CDR3 sequences, 12% seen once. The J gene is TRBJ2-5, the V gene TRBV29-1; no clear D. The sample here was whole blood, taken at baseline. The sequence came from an adult who was a healthcare worker with PCR-confirmed SARS-CoV-2 infection or an uninfected control (not recorded which). The donor label of this sample is uncertain. The CDR3 coding sequence is TGCAGCGCACGACCAACAGAGACCCAGTACTTC. Its protein product is CSARPTETQYF.